Below, 6 T cell receptor beta chains from the same sample are listed, as sequenced in a study of CD8 T cells in ankylosing spondylitis. TCRdb re-called the 5' RACE reads with MiXCR, one entry per CDR3 protein. Of about 420,000 distinct CDR3 sequences in the sample, around 24% are singletons; the top ten hold about 16%. The antigens of these receptors remain unknown. Study findings and constraints: What seemed typical of ankylosing spondylitis blood was a TCR beta motif built from under 10 highly homologous variants.

Sequenced material: blood, either unsorted or a sorted T cell fraction (not recorded which). The receptors stem from a male donor with ankylosing spondylitis.

This sequence joins TRBV9 and TRBJ2-2; no clear D. V lost 1 base and J 3 bases, leaving 10 bases between the germline ends. CDR1 and CDR2 from the germline V gene are SGDLS and YYNGEE. The length of the CDR3 is 15 residues. CDR3 loop: CASSVRGGYTGELFF. CDR3 DNA sequence: TGTGCCAGCAGCGTAAGAGGCGGATACACCGGGGAGCTGTTTTTT.

The CDR3 loop reads CSAPAGNNFLDEQFF. The CDR3 DNA follows: TGCAGCGCTCCAGCAGGGAACAATTTTTTGGATGAGCAGTTCTTC. The V call is TRBV29-1, the J call TRBJ2-1; D is perhaps TRBD1 (5 bases). Trimming shortened V by 7 bases and J by 8 bases, and 24 bases separated the two germline ends. CDR1 is SQVTM and CDR2 is ANQGSEA in the germline V gene. The CDR3 totals 15 residues.

This clonotype showed up just a few times. The chain is built from TRBV2 and TRBJ2-5; D remains unclear. Trimming removed 2 bases from V and 4 bases from J, with 5 bases in between. The CDR3 totals 12 residues. CDR1 and CDR2 (germline): SNHLY, FYNNEI. CDR3 DNA: TGTGCCAGCAGTGAAATAGGAGAGACCCAGTACTTC. Its translation: CASSEIGETQYF. The variable domain in full, with the rest retrieved from reference TRBV2 and TRBJ2-5, is EPEVTQTPSHQVTQMGQEVILRCVPISNHLYFYWYRQILGQKVEFLVSFYNNEISEKSEIFDDQFSVERPDGSNFTLKIRSTKLEDSAMYFCASSEIGETQYFGPGTRLLVL.

The chain couples TRBV11-2 to TRBJ1-1; D unresolved. The germline CDR1 and CDR2 sequences are SGHAT and FQNNGV. Trimming pared 6 bases from V and 4 bases from J, leaving 12 bases between. This CDR3 spans 13 amino acids. CDR3: CASSPLGFTEAFF. The CDR3 nucleotides read TGTGCCAGCAGTCCCCTCGGTTTCACTGAAGCTTTCTTT. Drawing the rest from reference TRBV11-2 and TRBJ1-1, the complete variable domain is EAGVAQSPRYKIIEKRQSVAFWCNPISGHATLYWYQQILGQGPKLLIQFQNNGVVDDSQLPKDRFSAERLKGVDSTLKIQPAKLEDSAVYLCASSPLGFTEAFFGQGTRLTVV.

The rearrangement joins TRBV3-1 to TRBJ2-7, with D perhaps matching TRBD1 or TRBD2 (5 bases each). The CDR3 spans 13 residues. Trimming left V 5 bases short and J 5 bases short, with 13 bases between. Germline V gene data show CDR1 as LGHDT and CDR2 as YNNKEL (reference sequence). The CDR3 is CASSTPGRNEQYF. CDR3 DNA: TGTGCCAGCAGCACTCCGGGACGGAACGAGCAGTACTTC.

V is TRBV10-3 and J is TRBJ2-3; 9 bases map to TRBD2. Germline-derived CDR1 and CDR2 are ENHRY and SYGVKD. The CDR3 is 15 amino acids. V lost 11 bases, J lost 2 bases, and 11 bases stayed unmatched. CDR3 bases: TGTGCCGCACACGAGCGGGAGGTTCACACAGATACGCAGTATTTT. It specifies CAAHEREVHTDTQYF.